Listed below are T cell receptor beta chains from one sample, sequenced in a study of T cells after somatic rescue of genetic block. Data came from immunoSEQ multiplex PCR; TCRdb stores just in-frame clones and leaves some out. Among more than 12,000 clones listed, approximately 75% were seen once. Sequencing was done on a sample of peripheral blood mononuclear cells (PBMCs). The receptors were sampled from a man aged 18 to 30. The CDR3 runs from the conserved cysteine through the conserved F or W. The D gene is left open where the match is weak.

j_gene: TRBJ1-1
d_gene: TRBD1
v_gene: TRBV2
CDR3aa: CASSAQGEWTEAFF

j_gene: TRBJ2-5
d_gene: .
v_gene: TRBV30
CDR3aa: CAWSPSLTQYF

j_gene: TRBJ1-3
d_gene: TRBD1
v_gene: TRBV10-3
CDR3aa: CAISESGQLISGNTIYF

j_gene: TRBJ1-4
d_gene: .
v_gene: TRBV5-4
CDR3aa: CASSLVGPRATNEKLFF

j_gene: TRBJ1-3
d_gene: TRBD1
v_gene: TRBV11-2
CDR3aa: CASSFGQGAGGNTIYF

j_gene: TRBJ1-1
d_gene: .
v_gene: TRBV12-5
CDR3aa: CASGLSLSPGMNTEAFF

j_gene: TRBJ1-2
d_gene: TRBD1
v_gene: TRBV28
CDR3aa: CASSLGGYYGYTF

j_gene: TRBJ1-6
d_gene: .
v_gene: TRBV6-6
CDR3aa: CASSYRVGSPLHF

j_gene: TRBJ1-2
d_gene: .
v_gene: TRBV7-9
CDR3aa: CASSLTDNYGYTF

j_gene: TRBJ1-5
d_gene: .
v_gene: TRBV27
CDR3aa: CASSFLGGNQPQHF

j_gene: TRBJ2-1
d_gene: .
v_gene: TRBV5-1
CDR3aa: CASSLIAGNEQFF

j_gene: TRBJ1-2
d_gene: .
v_gene: TRBV5-1
CDR3aa: CASRATLEDGYTF

j_gene: TRBJ2-1
d_gene: .
v_gene: TRBV21-1
CDR3aa: CASSRRGGSYNEQFF

j_gene: TRBJ2-7
d_gene: .
v_gene: TRBV7-9
CDR3aa: CASSQKLYEQYF

j_gene: TRBJ2-5
d_gene: .
v_gene: TRBV18
CDR3aa: CASSPGETQYF

j_gene: TRBJ1-3
d_gene: .
v_gene: TRBV4-2
CDR3aa: CASSQSSGNTIYF

j_gene: TRBJ2-5
d_gene: TRBD1
v_gene: TRBV18
CDR3aa: CASSKDRGRETQYF

j_gene: TRBJ1-6
d_gene: TRBD1
v_gene: TRBV5-8
CDR3aa: CASSPGTGDNSPLHF

j_gene: TRBJ1-1
d_gene: .
v_gene: TRBV9
CDR3aa: CASSQHDQGMNTEAFF

j_gene: TRBJ2-5
d_gene: .
v_gene: TRBV15
CDR3aa: CATSRGDGGDQETQYF

j_gene: TRBJ2-7
d_gene: .
v_gene: TRBV6-5
CDR3aa: CASGEAGRRNYEQYF

j_gene: TRBJ1-5
d_gene: TRBD1
v_gene: TRBV7-9
CDR3aa: CASSRDRGLRDQPQHF

j_gene: TRBJ1-1
d_gene: .
v_gene: TRBV6-1
CDR3aa: CASFFRTAPEAFF

j_gene: TRBJ1-6
d_gene: TRBD1
v_gene: TRBV6-5
CDR3aa: CASSYSRAGGNSPLHF

j_gene: TRBJ2-7
d_gene: TRBD1
v_gene: TRBV19
CDR3aa: CASSNRDRGIGYEQYF

j_gene: TRBJ1-3
d_gene: .
v_gene: TRBV9
CDR3aa: CASSVAPSGNTIYF

j_gene: TRBJ2-1
d_gene: TRBD1
v_gene: TRBV5-1
CDR3aa: CASSLQGARYNEQFF

j_gene: TRBJ2-7
d_gene: .
v_gene: TRBV10-3
CDR3aa: CAIRNALYEQYF

j_gene: TRBJ2-3
d_gene: .
v_gene: TRBV28
CDR3aa: CAIGARDHTDTQYF

j_gene: TRBJ1-4
d_gene: .
v_gene: TRBV6-6
CDR3aa: CASMDRVVNEKLFF

j_gene: TRBJ2-2
d_gene: .
v_gene: TRBV27
CDR3aa: CASSLHRTGELFF

j_gene: TRBJ1-3
d_gene: .
v_gene: TRBV5-1
CDR3aa: CASSLNLRGPSGNTIYF

j_gene: TRBJ2-4
d_gene: .
v_gene: TRBV28
CDR3aa: CASSLSGVAKNIQYF

j_gene: TRBJ2-3
d_gene: TRBD2
v_gene: TRBV10-2
CDR3aa: CASKVAGSFTDTQYF

j_gene: TRBJ1-2
d_gene: .
v_gene: TRBV7-2
CDR3aa: CASSLVQGSNYGYTF

j_gene: TRBJ1-2
d_gene: .
v_gene: TRBV18
CDR3aa: CASSPSNGQRPSGYTF

j_gene: TRBJ2-1
d_gene: .
v_gene: TRBV6-4
CDR3aa: CASSDSRRDLNEQFF